The 22 T cell receptor beta chains below were found in one sample sequenced in a study of shared clonotypes between healthy human individuals. TCRdb's copy holds only in-frame clones and misses some; the assay was immunoSEQ multiplex PCR. The sample has some 480,000 clones; roughly 85% are singletons. Sequencing input: PBMCs. The receptors here all came from a woman aged 40 to 50 in good health. Some clones in this sample may be carry-over from other donors' samples.

The CDR3 nucleotides are TGTGCCAGCAGTGTGGCAGGGAGGGGCAATCAGCCCCAGCATTTT. Encoded protein: CASSVAGRGNQPQHF. This chain uses TRBV7-2 with TRBJ1-5; TRBD1 is a possible D gene (5 bases). V was trimmed by 6 bases and J by 2 bases, leaving 14 bases between them. This CDR3 has 15 amino acids. Germline loops: CDR1 SGHTA, CDR2 FQGNSA.

J is TRBJ1-4 and V is TRBV2, with D maybe TRBD1 (5 bases). The CDR3 loop spans 14 amino acids. The V and J ends lost 8 bases and 2 bases respectively, with 12 bases between them. Germline V CDR1 and CDR2: SNHLY, FYNNEI. The CDR3 reads CASERGGTNEKLFF. CDR3 DNA sequence: TGTGCCAGCGAGAGGGGAGGCACTAATGAAAAACTGTTTTTT.

The V call is TRBV5-4, the J call TRBJ2-7, with 10 bases matching TRBD2. The CDR3 is made up of 13 amino acids. Germline V gene sequence: CDR1 SGHNT, CDR2 YYREEE (reference sequence). V trimming: 4 bases; J trimming: 6 bases; junction bases outside the gene matches: 4. CDR3 sequence: CASSPGTSVEQYF. In nucleotides, the CDR3 is TGTGCCAGCAGCCCCGGGACTAGCGTCGAGCAGTACTTC.

This chain connects TRBV7-2 to TRBJ2-2; D remains unclear. Germline assignment: CDR1 SGHTA and CDR2 FQGNSA. The CDR3 extends over 12 amino acids. Deletions cut 5 bases from V and 7 bases from J, with 8 bases between. CDR3 amino acids: CASSPSVGELFF. CDR3 nucleotides: TGTGCCAGCAGCCCCTCGGTCGGGGAGCTGTTTTTT. Drawing the rest from reference TRBV7-2 and TRBJ2-2, the complete variable domain is GAGVSQSPSNKVTEKGKDVELRCDPISGHTALYWYRQSLGQGLEFLIYFQGNSAPDKSGLPSDRFSAERTGGSVSTLTIQRTQQEDSAVYLCASSPSVGELFFGEGSRLTVL.

The rearrangement links TRBV4-2 to TRBJ2-6; D gene uncertain. CDR3 size: 15 residues. Germline V lookup: CDR1 LGHNA, CDR2 YNFKEQ. V gave up 2 bases and J gave up 0 bases, with 5 bases separating them. CDR3 coding DNA: TGTGCCAGCAGCCAAACACACTCTGGGGCCAACGTCCTGACTTTC. Translated, it gives CASSQTHSGANVLTF.

As to this clone: With only one base between it and a far larger clone, this is likely a read error. The V call is TRBV6-5, the J call TRBJ1-2; tentatively, D is TRBD1 (5 bases). The CDR3 spans 13 residues. Looked up from germline, CDR1 is MNHEY and CDR2 is SVGAGI. The CDR3 DNA is TGTGCCAGCATGAGACAGCTTGGCTATGGCTGCACCTTC. Amino acid sequence: CASMRQLGYGCTF.

The chain couples TRBV11-2 to TRBJ1-1; no definite D call. The CDR3 length is 14 residues. Deletions cut 8 bases from V and 4 bases from J, with 17 bases between. Germline CDR1 SGHAT, CDR2 FQNNGV. The CDR3 region has the DNA TGTGCCAGCTCGCGGGCTGTTGAGGGCACTGAAGCTTTCTTT. Amino acids: CASSRAVEGTEAFF.

This chain connects TRBV7-3 to TRBJ2-3; 16 bases are a match to TRBD2. CDR3 length equals 16 residues. V lost 5 bases and J lost 8; bases outside the gene matches: 7. Germline V gives CDR1 SGHTA, CDR2 FQGTGA. The CDR3, as DNA: TGTGCCAGCAGCCCAGGGACTAGCGGGAGGGCCGTTACGCAGTATTTT. Its translation: CASSPGTSGRAVTQYF.

This clone was detected ten times or more. The identical CDR3 is also encoded by other nucleotide sequences in the sample. The chain links TRBV2 to TRBJ1-5; D is undetermined. The CDR3 has 14 residues. The germline V and J ends were trimmed by 1 base and 9 bases, with 13 bases remaining between them. CDR1 and CDR2 (germline): SNHLY, FYNNEI. CDR3 sequence: CASSEGQRGRPQHF. Here the CDR3 DNA reads TGTGCCAGCAGTGAAGGGCAGAGAGGAAGGCCCCAGCATTTT.

This clone has a single count. This rearrangement joins TRBV5-1 to TRBJ1-1, with D unresolved. This CDR3 contains 14 residues. The germline V and J ends were trimmed by 5 bases and 0 bases, with 11 bases remaining between them. Germline CDR1 is SGHRS and CDR2 is YFSETQ. CDR3 region: CASRLVVMNTEAFF. The CDR3 DNA sequence: TGCGCCAGCAGACTAGTCGTAATGAACACTGAAGCTTTCTTT.

The genes are TRBV10-3 and TRBJ1-2; the D gene is possibly TRBD1 (5 bases). Trimming took off 1 base at V and 4 bases at J, with 16 bases between the two ends. Germline lookup yields CDR1 ENHRY and CDR2 SYGVKD. CDR3 size: 16 residues. The CDR3 protein is CAISEFGGGPGYGYTF. DNA of the CDR3: TGTGCCATCAGTGAGTTTGGGGGGGGACCGGGCTATGGCTACACCTTC.

The chain joins TRBV7-9 to TRBJ2-7; 7 bases map to TRBD2. Unmatched junction bases numbered 6, after V lost 4 bases and J lost 0 bases. This CDR3 has 15 residues. Germline CDR1 is SEHNR and CDR2 is FQNEAQ (reference sequence). This CDR3 reads CASSSGLAASYEQYF. CDR3 nucleotide sequence: TGTGCCAGCAGCTCCGGCCTAGCGGCCTCCTACGAGCAGTACTTC.

The chain recombines TRBV6-6 with TRBJ1-4, with D perhaps matching TRBD1 (5 bases). Germline assignment: CDR1 MNHNY and CDR2 SVGAGI (reference sequence). The CDR3 is 14 amino acids. Trimming pared 2 bases from V and 8 bases from J, leaving 12 bases between. Here the CDR3 DNA reads TGTGCCAGCAGTTACGGCAGGGTGGGGGAAAAACTGTTTTTT. It codes for CASSYGRVGEKLFF.

The V gene is TRBV4-1, the J gene TRBJ2-5, with unresolved D. Germline V CDR1 and CDR2: MGHRA, YSYEKL. The CDR3 spans 15 residues. V lost 1 base to trimming and J lost 2 bases, with 11 bases between them. CDR3 region: CASSQVLTVQETQYF. CDR3 DNA: TGCGCCAGCAGCCAAGTTTTGACTGTTCAAGAGACCCAGTACTTC.

The genes are TRBV19 and TRBJ1-2; D may be TRBD1 (5 bases). This CDR3 is 14 amino acids long. CDR1 is LNHDA and CDR2 is SQIVND in the germline V gene (reference sequence). Trimming stripped 2 bases from V and 6 bases from J, with 13 bases between. The CDR3, as DNA: TGTGCCAGTAGTATATATGCAGGGAGTAATGGCTACACCTTC. Translated, it gives CASSIYAGSNGYTF.

V is TRBV7-9 and J is TRBJ2-1, with D unclear. This CDR3 comprises 12 residues. Trimming removed 2 bases from V and 6 bases from J, with 5 bases in between. Germline CDR1 is SEHNR and CDR2 is FQNEAQ (reference sequence). DNA for the CDR3: TGTGCCAGCAGCTTAAACTTCAATGAGCAGTTCTTC. Encoded protein: CASSLNFNEQFF.

This clone was detected ten times or more. Other DNA sequences of this sample code for an identical CDR3. This CDR3 is CASSDTRGGNEKLFF. CDR3 nucleotide sequence: TGTGCCAGCAGCGACACCAGGGGAGGGAATGAAAAACTGTTTTTT. This chain connects TRBV11-2 to TRBJ1-4, with D perhaps TRBD1 (6 bases). V lost 5 bases and J lost 5, with 15 bases in between. The germline V gene encodes CDR1 SGHAT and CDR2 FQNNGV. This CDR3 comprises 15 residues.

This chain uses TRBV27 with TRBJ2-3, with TRBD2 matching 10 bases. V lost 6 bases and J lost 6; bases outside the gene matches: 15. The CDR3 covers 17 residues. From germline, CDR1 is MNHEY and CDR2 SMNVEV (reference sequence). CDR3 protein: CASSPYAVAGGGDTQYF. CDR3 DNA: TGTGCCAGCAGCCCCTACGCGGTAGCGGGAGGTGGGGATACGCAGTATTTT.

The rearrangement joins TRBV7-3 to TRBJ2-5; TRBD2 agrees at 7 bases. The CDR3 loop spans 14 amino acids. Trimming removed 5 bases from V and 5 bases from J; junction bases left unmatched: 8. Germline loops: CDR1 SGHTA, CDR2 FQGTGA. CDR3: CASSPSGNVETQYF. The CDR3 nucleotides read TGTGCCAGCAGCCCGAGCGGGAACGTCGAGACCCAGTACTTC.

The CDR3 sequence is CASSAGQGDSYEQYF. Here the CDR3 DNA reads TGCGCCAGCAGCGCCGGACAGGGTGACTCCTACGAGCAGTACTTC. The V call is TRBV4-1, the J call TRBJ2-7; 8 nucleotides align to TRBD1. V lost 5 bases, J lost 0 bases, and 6 bases stayed unmatched. The CDR3 covers 15 residues. CDR1 and CDR2 from the germline V gene are MGHRA and YSYEKL.

This clone was picked up many times. V gene TRBV19 combines with J gene TRBJ2-3; tentative D call: TRBD2 (6 bases). With 5 bases removed from V and 4 bases from J, the gap between germline ends came to 13 bases. CDR3 length: 14 amino acids. Germline CDR1 LNHDA, CDR2 SQIVND (reference sequence). The CDR3 DNA reads TGTGCCAGTAGTGTGTGGGAGGCCCCAGATACGCAGTATTTT. Encoded protein: CASSVWEAPDTQYF.

The chain has TRBV7-8 and TRBJ2-4; the D is unclear. V was cut by 0 bases and J by 6 bases, with 12 bases left in between. The germline V gene has CDR1 SGHVS and CDR2 FQNEAQ. The CDR3 spans 15 residues. The CDR3 spells CASSLAQGGGNIQYF. Written as DNA, the CDR3 is TGTGCCAGCAGCTTAGCGCAAGGCGGCGGAAACATTCAGTACTTC.